The 10 T cell receptor beta chains below come from one sample, sequenced in a study of T cell repertoires in cytomegalovirus infection. TCRdb reprocessed the reads with MiXCR, giving one entry per CDR3 protein. The data show hundreds of thousands of distinct CDR3 sequences, with around a third seen just once and roughly 12% held by the top ten. These receptors have no identified antigens. The sample consisted of cultured CD8+ T cells from PBMCs, taken from culture after CMV antigen stimulation. The receptors here all came from a human donor in good health (CMV status not recorded). Some clones in this sample may be carry-over from other donors' samples.

This clonotype was seen only a few times. The gene calls are TRBV6-2 or TRBV6-3 and TRBJ1-5, with D tentatively TRBD1 (5 bases). Germline lookup yields CDR1 MNHEY and CDR2 SVGEGT. V lost 4 bases, J lost 3 bases, and 19 bases lay in between. There are 17 residues in the CDR3. CDR3 residues: CASSWRQPLRLNQPQHF. DNA for the CDR3: TGTGCCAGCAGTTGGAGACAGCCACTCCGCCTCAATCAGCCCCAGCATTTT.

This clonotype was detected once. A junction end diverges from the germline sequence, so it may reflect a read error. V usage is TRBV7-6 and J usage is TRBJ2-2; D gene unclear. This CDR3 spans 15 amino acids. Germline V gene lookup returns CDR1 SGHVS and CDR2 FNYEAQ. CDR3: CVSSLTRKNTGELFF. CDR3 coding DNA: TGTGTCAGCAGCTTAACACGAAAGAACACCGGGGAGCTGTTTTTT.

For the CDR3, the DNA is TGTGCCAGCCCGGGGAACCACTCTGGAAACACCATATATTTT. Residues: CASPGNHSGNTIYF. The chain couples TRBV7-9 to TRBJ1-3, with D uncertain. Germline CDR1 is SEHNR and CDR2 is FQNEAQ (reference sequence). Trimming shortened V by 8 bases and J by 0 bases, and 11 bases separated the two germline ends. The CDR3 extends over 14 amino acids. Looking up the rest from reference TRBV7-9 and TRBJ1-3 gives the full variable domain: DTGVSQNPRHKITKRGQNVTFRCDPISEHNRLYWYRQTLGQGPEFLTYFQNEAQLEKSRLLSDRFSAERPKGSFSTLEIQRTEQGDSAMYLCASPGNHSGNTIYFGEGSWLTVV.

This rearrangement joins TRBV14 to TRBJ2-1; 14 nucleotides match TRBD2. This CDR3 has 16 amino acids. CDR1 is SGHDN and CDR2 is FVKESK in the germline V gene. J was trimmed by 8 bases and V by 3 bases; bases with no gene match: 6. The CDR3 DNA reads as TGTGCCAGCAGCCATATGACTAGCGGGGGGGCCGATGAGCAGTTCTTC. It translates to CASSHMTSGGADEQFF.

This clonotype came up many times. The chain links TRBV27 to TRBJ2-7; no clear D gene. The germline V gene has CDR1 MNHEY and CDR2 SMNVEV (reference sequence). The CDR3 totals 12 residues. V lost 6 bases and J 3 bases, leaving 9 bases between the germline ends. In DNA form, the CDR3 reads TGTGCCAGCAGCCTCACGGGCTACGAGCAGTACTTC. This sequence encodes CASSLTGYEQYF.

The chain combines TRBV2 with TRBJ1-1; the D is unclear. Germline values: CDR1 SNHLY, CDR2 FYNNEI. V gave up 9 bases and J gave up 1 base, with 9 bases separating them. This CDR3 spans 12 amino acids. Here the CDR3 reads CASLPENTEAFF. The CDR3, as DNA: TGTGCCAGTCTACCGGAGAACACTGAAGCTTTCTTT.

This clonotype was recorded a few times. The V call is TRBV6-1, the J call TRBJ2-1; D unresolved. CDR1 and CDR2 from the germline V gene are MNHNS and SASEGT. The CDR3 sequence is 15 residues long. Deletions cut 10 bases from V and 3 bases from J, with 19 bases between. CDR3 sequence (DNA): TGTGCCACCAAATTCGGCCCAGGCTACTACAATGAGCAGTTCTTC. It is translated as CATKFGPGYYNEQFF.

This clonotype was counted between two and nine times. This rearrangement joins TRBV7-4 to TRBJ2-5; 16 bases fit TRBD2. The V gene end was trimmed by 4 bases and the J gene end by 5 bases; junction bases not matched to a gene: 7. The germline gives CDR1 SGHVT, CDR2 SQSDAQ. This CDR3 has 17 residues. CDR3: CASSSGLAGGYVETQYF. As DNA, the CDR3 is TGTGCCAGCAGCTCGGGACTAGCGGGGGGGTATGTGGAGACCCAGTACTTC.

J is TRBJ2-3 and V is TRBV27, with 8 bases identical to TRBD1. The CDR3 is 15 residues long. Trimming removed 6 bases from V and 8 bases from J; junction bases left unmatched: 13. In germline, CDR1 is MNHEY, CDR2 SMNVEV (reference sequence). As DNA, the CDR3 is TGTGCCAGCAGAAATATTAAGAATACAGGGGGTACGCAGTATTTT. Encoded protein: CASRNIKNTGGTQYF.

This clonotype was counted between two and nine times. This chain joins TRBV12-3 or TRBV12-4 and TRBJ2-1, with 10 bases lining up with TRBD2. The CDR3 spans 17 residues. V gave up 4 bases and J gave up 4 bases; unmatched junction bases: 10. Written as DNA, the CDR3 is TGTGCCAGCAGTTCGGAACTAGCGGGGAGTTTGTACAATGAGCAGTTCTTC. Amino acids: CASSSELAGSLYNEQFF.